A selection of T cell receptor beta chains follows, all from one sample in a study of PD-L1 blockade in urothelial cancer. Generated by immunoSEQ multiplex PCR, the TCRdb table keeps only in-frame clones and is missing some. The sample lists about 52,000 clones, approximately 84% occurring once. The material was PBMCs, obtained around atezolizumab (anti-PD-L1) treatment. All receptors come from a man aged 50 or older with urothelial cancer. Both conserved end residues are part of each CDR3. D genes are given only for firm matches. Size tells how often a clone was seen (once, few, many) or the class of an expanded clone, and some rows leave it out.

j_gene	abundance	d_gene	v_gene	CDR3aa	CDR3nt
TRBJ1-4	once	-	TRBV18	CASSRGQHGEKLFF	TGTGCCAGCTCACGAGGGCAGCATGGTGAAAAACTGTTTTTT
TRBJ1-5	once	-	TRBV19	CASSMSGDNQPQHF	TGTGCCAGTAGTATGTCAGGGGACAATCAGCCCCAGCATTTT
TRBJ2-6	-	-	TRBV5-1	CASTGQTPSGANVLTF	TGCGCCAGCACCGGACAGACTCCCTCTGGGGCCAACGTCCTGACTTTC
TRBJ2-7	-	TRBD1	TRBV6-5	CASSYRQGAYEQYF	TGTGCCAGCAGTTACAGACAGGGGGCCTACGAGCAGTACTTC
TRBJ2-1	-	-	TRBV11-3	CASSLRTFNEQFF	TGTGCCAGCAGCTTACGGACTTTTAATGAGCAGTTCTTC
TRBJ1-3	-	TRBD1	TRBV9	CASSAGTGEGNTIYF	TGTGCCAGCAGCGCCGGGACAGGGGAAGGAAACACCATATATTTT
TRBJ2-6	-	-	TRBV2	CASSLGGSGANVLTF	TGTGCCAGCAGCCTGGGGGGCTCTGGGGCCAACGTCCTGACTTTC
TRBJ1-1	-	-	TRBV7-8	CASSKTGNTEAFF	TGTGCCAGCAGCAAGACAGGGAACACTGAAGCTTTCTTT
TRBJ1-5	-	-	TRBV19	CASSNVGGGDNQPQHF	TGTGCCAGTAGTAACGTTGGAGGCGGGGACAATCAGCCCCAGCATTTT
TRBJ1-4	-	-	TRBV13	CASRGSQGNEKLFF	TGTGCCAGCAGGGGGAGTCAGGGGAATGAAAAACTGTTTTTT
TRBJ1-1	-	TRBD1	TRBV2	CASRRDRGRWDTEAFF	TGTGCCAGCAGACGGGACAGGGGAAGGTGGGACACTGAAGCTTTCTTT
TRBJ2-7	-	TRBD2	TRBV7-9	CASSHRDYTYEQYF	TGTGCCAGCAGCCACCGGGACTACACCTACGAGCAGTACTTC
TRBJ2-5	-	-	TRBV30	CAFRVGETQYF	TGTGCCTTCAGGGTTGGGGAGACCCAGTACTTC
TRBJ2-7	-	TRBD1	TRBV11-3	CASSWGQTYEQYF	TGTGCCAGCAGCTGGGGACAGACCTACGAGCAGTACTTC
TRBJ2-2	-	TRBD2	TRBV13	CASSLWTGGLAGGNTGELFF	TGTGCCAGCAGCTTATGGACAGGGGGACTAGCGGGGGGGAACACCGGGGAGCTGTTTTTT
TRBJ2-5	-	TRBD1	TRBV7-8	CASSLVLRQGGQETQYF	TGTGCCAGCAGCTTAGTCCTGCGACAGGGTGGGCAAGAGACCCAGTACTTC
TRBJ2-7	-	-	TRBV14	CASSQSNYEQYF	TGTGCCAGCAGCCAAAGCAATTACGAGCAGTACTTC
TRBJ1-1	once	-	TRBV6-8	CASSYVEENTEAFF	TGTGCCAGCAGTTACGTAGAGGAGAACACTGAAGCTTTCTTT
TRBJ2-1	-	-	TRBV5-1	CASSLVVSDEQFF	TGCGCCAGCAGCTTGGTGGTGAGCGATGAGCAGTTCTTC
TRBJ2-7	many	-	TRBV10-3	CAIVAGLGEQYF	TGTGCCATCGTCGCGGGGTTGGGCGAGCAGTACTTC
TRBJ2-7	-	-	TRBV5-5	CASSLLGGGTYEQYF	TGTGCCAGCAGCTTACTAGGGGGCGGGACCTACGAGCAGTACTTC
TRBJ2-7	many	-	TRBV11-2	CASSTMGARPYEQYF	TGTGCCAGCAGTACCATGGGGGCGAGACCCTACGAGCAGTACTTC
TRBJ2-3	-	-	TRBV5-1	CASSQGPADTQYF	TGCGCCAGCTCACAGGGACCGGCAGATACGCAGTATTTT
TRBJ2-2	-	TRBD1	TRBV29-1	CSVRTGMTAGELFF	TGCAGCGTCAGGACAGGGATGACCGCCGGGGAGCTGTTTTTT
TRBJ2-1	-	-	TRBV10-3	CAISELQGKGNEQFF	TGTGCCATCAGTGAACTACAGGGAAAAGGCAATGAGCAGTTCTTC
TRBJ2-7	-	-	TRBV5-5	CASSKQGIYEQYF	TGTGCCAGCAGTAAGCAGGGGATCTACGAGCAGTACTTC
TRBJ2-2	-	TRBD1	TRBV2	CASSGGTGPTGELFF	TGTGCCAGCAGTGGGGGGACAGGGCCCACCGGGGAGCTGTTTTTT
TRBJ2-7	-	-	TRBV28	CASTPLVPDHEQYF	TGTGCCAGCACCCCCTTAGTTCCTGATCACGAGCAGTACTTC
TRBJ2-3	-	TRBD2	TRBV19	CASSRASGTRTDTQYF	TGTGCCAGTAGTAGAGCTAGCGGCACCCGCACAGATACGCAGTATTTT
TRBJ2-6	-	-	TRBV19	CASSRGGYNSGANVLTF	TGTGCCAGTAGTCGCGGCGGTTATAACTCTGGGGCCAACGTCCTGACTTTC
TRBJ2-7	few	-	TRBV5-6	CASSLEEYEQYF	TGTGCCAGCAGCTTAGAGGAATACGAGCAGTACTTC
TRBJ2-3	-	TRBD2	TRBV7-2	CASSTRLERGDTQYF	TGTGCCAGCAGTACCCGACTAGAGCGGGGAGATACGCAGTATTTT
TRBJ2-2	few	TRBD1	TRBV5-1	CASQQGGGELFF	TGCGCCAGCCAACAGGGGGGCGGGGAGCTGTTTTTT
TRBJ2-2	-	TRBD1	TRBV9	CASSVETGFTGELFF	TGTGCCAGCAGCGTAGAGACAGGGTTTACGGGGGAGCTGTTTTTT
TRBJ1-1	-	TRBD1	TRBV19	CASSPDRDTEAFF	TGTGCCAGTAGTCCCGACAGGGACACTGAAGCTTTCTTT
TRBJ2-1	-	TRBD2	TRBV28	CASFSVGALAENNEQFF	TGTGCCAGCTTTTCGGTTGGGGCGCTAGCGGAAAACAATGAGCAGTTCTTC
TRBJ1-3	-	-	TRBV6-6	CASSPTGNTIYF	TGTGCCAGCAGCCCCACTGGAAACACCATATATTTT
TRBJ2-5	-	TRBD2	TRBV6-4	CATLTGTSWEQETQYF	TGTGCCACCCTTACCGGGACTAGTTGGGAACAAGAGACCCAGTACTTC
TRBJ2-1	-	TRBD2	TRBV7-2	CASSLEARGGSEQFF	TGTGCCAGCAGCTTAGAAGCTAGGGGAGGGAGTGAGCAGTTCTTC
TRBJ1-1	-	TRBD1	TRBV27	CASSSLPGQGRTEAFF	TGTGCCAGCAGCTCTTTACCGGGACAGGGAAGGACTGAAGCTTTCTTT
TRBJ2-3	-	-	TRBV25-1	CASSDGGTDTQYF	TGTGCCAGCAGTGACGGGGGCACAGATACGCAGTATTTT
TRBJ2-5	-	-	TRBV11-2	CASSLGGQETQYF	TGTGCCAGCAGCTTAGGGGGGCAGGAGACCCAGTACTTC
TRBJ2-3	-	TRBD2	TRBV7-9	CASSPRTGLAIDTQYF	TGTGCCAGCAGCCCCCGTACAGGACTAGCGATAGATACGCAGTATTTT
TRBJ2-1	-	TRBD2	TRBV2	CASSWTSGETTWGYNEQFF	TGTGCCAGCAGTTGGACTAGCGGGGAGACAACTTGGGGATACAATGAGCAGTTCTTC
TRBJ2-5	-	TRBD1	TRBV7-9	CASSPGTGGLQTQYF	TGTGCCAGCAGCCCCGGGACAGGGGGCCTACAGACCCAGTACTTC
TRBJ1-2	-	TRBD1	TRBV29-1	CSVEGGPGGDYGYTF	TGCAGCGTCGAAGGTGGACCAGGGGGCGACTATGGCTACACCTTC
TRBJ1-6	-	TRBD1	TRBV6-5	CASTRGGRDSPLHF	TGTGCCAGCACCAGAGGGGGCAGGGATTCACCCCTCCACTTT
TRBJ2-1	-	TRBD2	TRBV28	CASSLGRGSYNEQFF	TGTGCCAGCAGTTTGGGGCGGGGGTCCTACAATGAGCAGTTCTTC
TRBJ2-3	-	-	TRBV6-4	CASRAQGNTDTQYF	TGTGCCAGCAGGGCACAGGGAAACACAGATACGCAGTATTTT
TRBJ2-2	-	-	TRBV25-1	CASSEFGTAANTGELFF	TGTGCCAGCAGTGAATTCGGAACAGCAGCGAACACCGGGGAGCTGTTTTTT
TRBJ2-3	-	-	TRBV9	CASSVEPSRNTDTQYF	TGTGCCAGCAGCGTAGAGCCTAGCCGAAACACAGATACGCAGTATTTT
TRBJ2-2	few	-	TRBV9	CASSVGAFFTGELFF	TGTGCCAGCAGCGTAGGAGCCTTTTTCACCGGGGAGCTGTTTTTT